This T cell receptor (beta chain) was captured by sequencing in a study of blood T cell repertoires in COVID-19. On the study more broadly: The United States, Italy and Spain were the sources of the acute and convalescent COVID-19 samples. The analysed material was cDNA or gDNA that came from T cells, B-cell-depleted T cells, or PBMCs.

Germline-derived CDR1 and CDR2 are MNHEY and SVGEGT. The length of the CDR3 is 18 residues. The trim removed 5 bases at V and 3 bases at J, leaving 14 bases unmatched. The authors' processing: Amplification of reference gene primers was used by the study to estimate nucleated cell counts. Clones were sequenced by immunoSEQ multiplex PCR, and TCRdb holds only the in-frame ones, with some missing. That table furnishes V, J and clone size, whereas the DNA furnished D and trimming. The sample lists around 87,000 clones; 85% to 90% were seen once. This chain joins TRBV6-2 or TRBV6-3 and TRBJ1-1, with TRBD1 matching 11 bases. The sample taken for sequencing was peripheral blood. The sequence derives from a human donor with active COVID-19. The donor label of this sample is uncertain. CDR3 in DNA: TGTGCCAGCAGTACCCCGGGACAGGGGGGTTTTTACGACACTGAAGCTTTCTTT. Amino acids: CASSTPGQGGFYDTEAFF.